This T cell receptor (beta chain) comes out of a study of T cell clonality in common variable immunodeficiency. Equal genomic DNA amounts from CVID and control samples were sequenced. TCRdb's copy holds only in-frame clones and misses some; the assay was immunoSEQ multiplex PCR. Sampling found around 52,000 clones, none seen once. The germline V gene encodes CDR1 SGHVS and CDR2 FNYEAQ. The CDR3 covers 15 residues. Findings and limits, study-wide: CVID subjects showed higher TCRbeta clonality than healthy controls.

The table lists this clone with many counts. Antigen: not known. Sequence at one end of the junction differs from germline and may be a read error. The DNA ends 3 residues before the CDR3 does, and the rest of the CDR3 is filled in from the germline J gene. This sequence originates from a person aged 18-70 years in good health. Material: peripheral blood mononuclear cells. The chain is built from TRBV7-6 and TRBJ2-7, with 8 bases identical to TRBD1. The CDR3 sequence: CASSIAGGASYEQYF. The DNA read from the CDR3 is TGTGCCAGCAGCATAGCAGGGGGCGCTTCCTACGAG.